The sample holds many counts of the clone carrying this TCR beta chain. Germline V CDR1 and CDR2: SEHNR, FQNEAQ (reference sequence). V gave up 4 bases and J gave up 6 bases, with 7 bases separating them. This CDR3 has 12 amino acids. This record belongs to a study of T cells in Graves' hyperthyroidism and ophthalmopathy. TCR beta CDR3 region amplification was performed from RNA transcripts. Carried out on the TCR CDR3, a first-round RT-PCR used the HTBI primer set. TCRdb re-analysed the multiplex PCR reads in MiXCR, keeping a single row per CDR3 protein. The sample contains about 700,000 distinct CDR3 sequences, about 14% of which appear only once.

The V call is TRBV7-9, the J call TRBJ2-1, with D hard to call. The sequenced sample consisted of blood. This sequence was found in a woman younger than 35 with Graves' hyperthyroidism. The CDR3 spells CASSYRSNEQFF. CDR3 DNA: TGTGCCAGCAGCTACAGAAGCAATGAGCAGTTCTTC. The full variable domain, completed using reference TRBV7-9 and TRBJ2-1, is DTGVSQNPRHKITKRGQNVTFRCDPISEHNRLYWYRQTLGQGPEFLTYFQNEAQLEKSRLLSDRFSAERPKGSFSTLEIQRTEQGDSAMYLCASSYRSNEQFFGPGTRLTVL.